This TCR beta chain was profiled in a study of vaccination and CD4 T cells after COVID-19. As concerns this clonotype: Its antigen is as yet unknown.

V lost 4 bases to trimming and J lost 6 bases; unmatched junction nucleotides: 6. This CDR3 spans 13 amino acids. From germline, CDR1 is LNHDA and CDR2 SQIVND (reference sequence). The treatment was: roughly nine-day PBMC culture with coronavirus spike peptide pools or control peptides (ViraFEST assay). Dates of positive PCR ran from March to December 2020, before US Alpha, Beta and Delta variants. With the Oncomine TCR Beta short-read assay, DNA from cultured CD4+ T cells was sequenced. Genomic DNA was isolated from cultured CD4+ T cells. One entry per CDR3 protein results from TCRdb running MiXCR on the PCR reads. The data show about 16,000 distinct CDR3 sequences, about 45% seen once.

The clonotype originates from a human donor who had recovered from COVID-19. The sequences come from CD4+ T cells from blood, cultured in vitro, collected after SARS-CoV-2 vaccination. The chain carries TRBV19 and TRBJ2-7, with TRBD2 matching over 7 bases. The CDR3 bases are TGTGCCAGTAGTACCATGGGGGGGACCGAGCAGTACTTC. Encoded protein: CASSTMGGTEQYF.